The TCR beta chain under discussion was sequenced for a study of cytomegalovirus exposure and HLA in healthy donors. This clone was observed a handful of times. The antigen remains undetermined. In germline, CDR1 is LGHNA, CDR2 YNFKEQ. V lost 4 bases and J lost 11; bases outside the gene matches: 5. The CDR3 sequence is 12 residues long. Donors were nominally healthy when sampled, though unrecorded immune exposures were likely. Overall study findings and caveats: Across donors, most TCRs were seen rarely, yet some public ones were widespread. Researchers reported in a later analysis that common viral pathogens appeared linked to several top clusters. Researchers counted roughly 160 TCR beta chains as cytomegalovirus-associated.

13 Jbeta primers and 60 Vbeta primers were used for the PCR. Profiled with immunoSEQ multiplex PCR; TCRdb holds only in-frame clones, not every one. The sample yields about 120,000 clones, 65% to 75% seen once. What was sequenced was PBMCs. This TCR was recovered from a man in his thirties or forties in good health and CMV-seropositive. This rearrangement joins TRBV4-2 to TRBJ1-1; 9 bases fit TRBD1. The CDR3 reads CASSLSGQGAFF. The CDR3 nucleotides are TGTGCCAGCAGCCTTTCAGGACAGGGGGCTTTCTTT.